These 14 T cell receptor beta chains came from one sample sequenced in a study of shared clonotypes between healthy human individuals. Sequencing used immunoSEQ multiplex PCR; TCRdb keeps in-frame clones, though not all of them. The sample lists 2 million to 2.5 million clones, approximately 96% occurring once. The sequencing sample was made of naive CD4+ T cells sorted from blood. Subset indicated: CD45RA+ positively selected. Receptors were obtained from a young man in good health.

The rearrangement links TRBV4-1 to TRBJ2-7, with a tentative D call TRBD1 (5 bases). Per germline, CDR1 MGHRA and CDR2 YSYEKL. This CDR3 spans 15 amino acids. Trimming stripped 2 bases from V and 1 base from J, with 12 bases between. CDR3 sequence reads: CASSQLGAGSYEQYF. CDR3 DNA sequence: TGCGCCAGCAGCCAACTAGGGGCCGGGTCCTACGAGCAGTACTTC.

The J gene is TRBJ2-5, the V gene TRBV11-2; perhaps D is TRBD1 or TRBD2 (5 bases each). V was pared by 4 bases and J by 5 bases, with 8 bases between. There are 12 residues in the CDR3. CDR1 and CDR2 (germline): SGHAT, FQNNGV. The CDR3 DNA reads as TGTGCCAGCAGCTGGGGGAGTGAGACCCAGTACTTC. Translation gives CASSWGSETQYF.

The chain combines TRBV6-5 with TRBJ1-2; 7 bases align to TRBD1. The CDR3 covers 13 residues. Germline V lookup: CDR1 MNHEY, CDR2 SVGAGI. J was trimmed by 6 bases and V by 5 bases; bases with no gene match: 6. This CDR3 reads CASSQTGTHGYTF. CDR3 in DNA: TGTGCCAGCAGTCAGACAGGGACTCATGGCTACACCTTC.

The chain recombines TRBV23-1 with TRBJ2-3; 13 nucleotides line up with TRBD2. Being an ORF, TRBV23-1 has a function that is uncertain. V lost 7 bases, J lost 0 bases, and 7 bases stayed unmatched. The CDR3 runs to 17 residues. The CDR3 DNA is TGCGCCAGCACCAGACTAGCGGGAGGTGAGAGCACAGATACGCAGTATTTT. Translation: CASTRLAGGESTDTQYF.

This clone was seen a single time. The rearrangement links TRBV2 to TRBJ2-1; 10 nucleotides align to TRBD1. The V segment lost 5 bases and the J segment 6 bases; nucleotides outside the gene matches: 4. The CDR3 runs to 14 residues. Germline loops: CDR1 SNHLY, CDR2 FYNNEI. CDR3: CASSRGTGANEQFF. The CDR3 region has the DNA TGTGCCAGCAGTCGCGGGACAGGGGCCAATGAGCAGTTCTTC. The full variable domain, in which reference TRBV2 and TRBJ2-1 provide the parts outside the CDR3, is EPEVTQTPSHQVTQMGQEVILRCVPISNHLYFYWYRQILGQKVEFLVSFYNNEISEKSEIFDDQFSVERPDGSNFTLKIRSTKLEDSAMYFCASSRGTGANEQFFGPGTRLTVL.

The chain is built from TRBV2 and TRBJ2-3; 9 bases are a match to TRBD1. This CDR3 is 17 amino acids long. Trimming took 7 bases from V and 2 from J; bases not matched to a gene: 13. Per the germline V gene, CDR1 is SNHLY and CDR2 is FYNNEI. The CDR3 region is CASTTQGALLITDTQYF. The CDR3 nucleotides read TGTGCCAGCACAACACAGGGGGCTCTACTTATCACAGATACGCAGTATTTT.

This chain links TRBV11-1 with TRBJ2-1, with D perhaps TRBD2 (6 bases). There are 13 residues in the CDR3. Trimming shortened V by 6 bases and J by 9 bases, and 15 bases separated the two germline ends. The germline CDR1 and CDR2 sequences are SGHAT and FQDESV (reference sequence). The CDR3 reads CASSRWGEVEQFF. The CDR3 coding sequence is TGTGCCAGCAGTCGCTGGGGGGAGGTTGAGCAGTTCTTC. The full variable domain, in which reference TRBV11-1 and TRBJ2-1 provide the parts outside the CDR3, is EAEVAQSPRYKITEKSQAVAFWCDPISGHATLYWYRQILGQGPELLVQFQDESVVDDSQLPKDRFSAERLKGVDSTLKIQPAELGDSAMYLCASSRWGEVEQFFGPGTRLTVL.

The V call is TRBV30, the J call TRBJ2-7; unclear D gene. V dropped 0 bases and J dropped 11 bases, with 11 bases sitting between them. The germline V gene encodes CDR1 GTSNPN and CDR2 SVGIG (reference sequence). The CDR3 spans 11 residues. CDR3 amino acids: CAWSVRGQEYF. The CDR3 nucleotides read TGTGCCTGGAGTGTACGCGGTCAGGAGTACTTC. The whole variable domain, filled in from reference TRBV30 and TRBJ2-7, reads SQTIHQWPATLVQPVGSPLSLECTVEGTSNPNLYWYRQAAGRGLQLLFYSVGIGQISSEVPQNLSASRPQDRQFILSSKKLLLSDSGFYLCAWSVRGQEYFGPGTRLTVT.

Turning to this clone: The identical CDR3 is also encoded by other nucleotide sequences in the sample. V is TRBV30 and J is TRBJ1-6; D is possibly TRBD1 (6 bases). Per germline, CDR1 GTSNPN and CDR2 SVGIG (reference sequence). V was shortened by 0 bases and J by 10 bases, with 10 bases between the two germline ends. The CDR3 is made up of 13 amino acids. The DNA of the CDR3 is TGTGCCTGGAGTGTGCAGGGGTCCTCACCCCTCCACTTT. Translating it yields CAWSVQGSSPLHF.

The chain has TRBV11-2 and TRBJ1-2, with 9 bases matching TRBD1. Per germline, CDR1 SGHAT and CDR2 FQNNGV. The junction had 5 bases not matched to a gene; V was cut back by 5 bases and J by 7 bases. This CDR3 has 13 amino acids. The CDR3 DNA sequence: TGTGCCAGCAGCATACAGGGGGCGGGTGGCTACACCTTC. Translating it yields CASSIQGAGGYTF. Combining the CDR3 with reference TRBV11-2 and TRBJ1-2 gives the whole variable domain EAGVAQSPRYKIIEKRQSVAFWCNPISGHATLYWYQQILGQGPKLLIQFQNNGVVDDSQLPKDRFSAERLKGVDSTLKIQPAKLEDSAVYLCASSIQGAGGYTFGSGTRLTVV.

The CDR3: CAWIFQTSNTEAFF. CDR3 DNA sequence: TGTGCCTGGATTTTTCAAACTTCGAACACTGAAGCTTTCTTT. This chain connects TRBV30 to TRBJ1-1, with no clear D. The V gene lost 4 bases and the J gene lost 1 base, with 13 bases spanning the gap. Germline V gene sequence: CDR1 GTSNPN, CDR2 SVGIG (reference sequence). The CDR3 contains 14 residues.

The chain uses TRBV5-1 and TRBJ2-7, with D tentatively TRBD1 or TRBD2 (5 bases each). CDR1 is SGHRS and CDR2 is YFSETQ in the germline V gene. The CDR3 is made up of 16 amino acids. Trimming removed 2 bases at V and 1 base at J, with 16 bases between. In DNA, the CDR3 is TGCGCCAGCAGCTTACCCAGGGATGGGGGTTCCTACGAGCAGTACTTC. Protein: CASSLPRDGGSYEQYF.

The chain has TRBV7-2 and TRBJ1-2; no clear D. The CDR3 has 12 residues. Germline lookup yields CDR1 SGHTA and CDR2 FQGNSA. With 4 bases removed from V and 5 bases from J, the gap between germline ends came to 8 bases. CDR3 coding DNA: TGTGCCAGCAGCTCCGGGGTTTATGGCTACACCTTC. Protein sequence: CASSSGVYGYTF.

In DNA, the CDR3 is TGTGCCAGCAGCTTACGCCCAGGGGTGACTAGCGGGAGTTACGAGCAGTACTTC. Translating it yields CASSLRPGVTSGSYEQYF. V usage is TRBV13 and J usage is TRBJ2-7, with 12 bases fitting TRBD2. Trimming took 2 bases from V and 4 from J; bases not matched to a gene: 12. The CDR3 has 18 residues. The germline CDR1 and CDR2 sequences are PRHDT and FYEKMQ (reference sequence).